Listed here are 8 T cell receptor beta chains from one sample, sequenced in a study of T cell repertoires in cytomegalovirus infection. TCRdb ran MiXCR on the reads and lists one entry per CDR3 protein. This table holds under 850,000 distinct CDR3 sequences, 35% to 45% found once. The material sequenced was PBMCs. The receptors derive from a human donor in good health (CMV status not recorded). Some clones in this sample may be carry-over from other donors' samples.

The chain recombines TRBV28 with TRBJ1-2, with a possible D match to TRBD1 (5 bases). The CDR3 covers 13 residues. Germline loops: CDR1 MDHEN, CDR2 SYDVKM. V was shortened by 7 bases and J by 8 bases, with 17 bases between the two germline ends. This chain's CDR3 is CASNPPPGNGYTF. The CDR3 bases are TGTGCCAGCAACCCTCCCCCAGGGAACGGCTACACCTTC.

The rearrangement links TRBV6-5 to TRBJ2-1, with 8 bases matching TRBD2. Germline V gives CDR1 MNHEY, CDR2 SVGAGI. The V gene end was trimmed by 8 bases and the J gene end by 6 bases; junction bases not matched to a gene: 6. The CDR3 extends over 13 amino acids. The DNA for the CDR3 is TGTGCCAGCGGACGGGGGGGCCTCAATGAGCAGTTCTTC. Amino acid sequence: CASGRGGLNEQFF.

This clonotype was seen only a few times. V gene TRBV28 combines with J gene TRBJ1-5; 10 bases match TRBD1. Germline V gene sequence: CDR1 MDHEN, CDR2 SYDVKM. V lost 6 bases and J lost 5; bases outside the gene matches: 7. The CDR3 extends over 15 amino acids. CDR3 DNA: TGTGCCAGCAGAGAGACAGGGGGCGACTATCAGCCCCAGCATTTT. Its translation is CASRETGGDYQPQHF.

The rearrangement joins TRBV7-2 to TRBJ2-7, with 9 bases aligning to TRBD2. This CDR3 comprises 15 residues. Germline V CDR1 and CDR2: SGHTA, FQGNSA. The ends lost 1 base at V and 13 bases at J; junction bases unmatched: 14. The CDR3 sequence is CASSLGGLAAYAHYF. As DNA, the CDR3 is TGTGCCAGCAGCTTAGGGGGACTAGCAGCCTACGCGCATTACTTC.

In DNA form, the CDR3 reads TGTGCCAGCAGCAGACGGACAGGGGGCCTTGAGACCCAGTACTTC. It specifies CASSRRTGGLETQYF. This chain links TRBV7-8 with TRBJ2-5; 11 bases agree with TRBD1. CDR3 length: 15 amino acids. The trim removed 5 bases at V and 5 bases at J, leaving 7 bases unmatched. Germline CDR1 SGHVS, CDR2 FQNEAQ.

This clonotype was seen a handful of times. The V gene is TRBV19, the J gene TRBJ1-1; possibly TRBD1 for D (5 bases). The CDR3 runs to 14 residues. The V and J ends lost 6 bases and 1 base respectively, with 12 bases between them. From germline, CDR1 is LNHDA and CDR2 SQIVND (reference sequence). CDR3 sequence: CASRPERGNTEAFF. CDR3 sequence (DNA): TGTGCCAGTAGACCCGAGAGGGGGAACACTGAAGCTTTCTTT.

The rearrangement uses TRBV20-1 and TRBJ2-3; D is unresolved. The CDR3 is made up of 15 amino acids. CDR1 and CDR2 (germline): DFQATT, SNEGSKA (reference sequence). Trimming shortened V by 0 bases and J by 0 bases, and 10 bases separated the two germline ends. CDR3 in DNA: TGCAGTGCTAGAGACCCAGCCTCTAGCACAGATACGCAGTATTTT. The encoded protein is CSARDPASSTDTQYF.

This clonotype was picked up a small number of times. J is TRBJ2-7 and V is TRBV28; D remains unclear. The germline V gene encodes CDR1 MDHEN and CDR2 SYDVKM. The CDR3 extends over 12 amino acids. V lost 8 bases and J 0 bases, leaving 8 bases between the germline ends. The CDR3 coding sequence is TGTGCCAGCGGCCGCAACTCCTACGAGCAGTACTTC. Translated: CASGRNSYEQYF.